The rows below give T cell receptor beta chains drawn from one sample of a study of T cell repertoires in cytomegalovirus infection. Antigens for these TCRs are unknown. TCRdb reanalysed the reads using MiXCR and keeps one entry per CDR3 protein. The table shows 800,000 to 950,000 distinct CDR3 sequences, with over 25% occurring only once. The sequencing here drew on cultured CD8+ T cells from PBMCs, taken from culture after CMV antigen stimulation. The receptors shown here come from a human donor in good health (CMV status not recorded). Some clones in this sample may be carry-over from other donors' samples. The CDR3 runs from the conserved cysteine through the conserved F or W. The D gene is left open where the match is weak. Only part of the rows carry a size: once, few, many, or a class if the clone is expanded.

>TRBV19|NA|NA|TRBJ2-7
TGTGCCAGTAGTGAGGCCGGGCCTTTCTACGAGCAGTACTTC
CASSEAGPFYEQYF
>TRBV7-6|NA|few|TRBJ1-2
TGTGCCAGCAGCTTAGGGGGCCGGCGGGGCTACACCTTC
CASSLGGRRGYTF
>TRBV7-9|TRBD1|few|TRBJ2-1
TGTGCCAGCAGGTGGGGACAGGACAGGTACAATGAGCAGTTCTTC
CASRWGQDRYNEQFF
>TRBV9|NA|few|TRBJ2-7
TGTGCCAGCAGCGCTAGCCAGGGATCCTCCTACGAGCAGTACTTC
CASSASQGSSYEQYF
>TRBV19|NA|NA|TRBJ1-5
TGTGCCAGTAGTATAGTTCGGGATCAGCCCCAGCATTTT
CASSIVRDQPQHF
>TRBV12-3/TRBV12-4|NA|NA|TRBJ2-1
TGTGCCAGCAGACCCCGGGACTTCCCCTACAATGAGCAGTTCTTC
CASRPRDFPYNEQFF
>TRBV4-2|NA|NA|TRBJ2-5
TGTGCCAGCAGCCAAGAGTGGACGGCACTCCAAGAGACCCAGTACTTC
CASSQEWTALQETQYF
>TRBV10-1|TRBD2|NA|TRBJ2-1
TGCGCCAGCAGTGAGTCTGGCGGGGGGGCAACTGAGCAGTTCTTC
CASSESGGGATEQFF
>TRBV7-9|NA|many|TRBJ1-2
TGTGCCAGCAGCGGGGGTCGGACGGAGAACTATGGCTACACCTTC
CASSGGRTENYGYTF
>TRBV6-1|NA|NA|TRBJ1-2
TGTGCCAGCAGTGAATGGACGCTCGGAGGGGAGTTTGGCTACACCTTC
CASSEWTLGGEFGYTF
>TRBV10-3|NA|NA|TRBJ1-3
TGTGCCATCAGGCTCCAGGATAACACCATATATTTT
CAIRLQDNTIYF
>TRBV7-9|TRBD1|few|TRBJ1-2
TGTGCCAGCAGCTTACCGTTTACCTCAGGGGGCGAGGTCTATGGCTACACCTTC
CASSLPFTSGGEVYGYTF
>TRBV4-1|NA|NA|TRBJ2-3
TGCGCCAGCAGCCAAGAAACGAGTGGCGCAGATACGCAGTATTTT
CASSQETSGADTQYF
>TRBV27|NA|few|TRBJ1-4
TGTGCCAGCAAAGCGGCGGGGGCGAGAGCTAATGAAAAACTGTTTTTT
CASKAAGARANEKLFF
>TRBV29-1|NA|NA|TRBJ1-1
TGCAGCCCCGTGGGCCCCTTGAACACTGAAGCTTTCTTT
CSPVGPLNTEAFF
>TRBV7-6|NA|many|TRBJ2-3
TGTGCCAGCAGCTTATACGGAACAGATACGCAGTATTTT
CASSLYGTDTQYF
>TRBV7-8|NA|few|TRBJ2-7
TGTGCCAGCAGCTCCTCTATGTACGAGCAGTACTTC
CASSSSMYEQYF
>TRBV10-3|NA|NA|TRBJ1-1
TGTGCCATCAGTGAAGAGGGAGGCACTGAAGCTTTCTTT
CAISEEGGTEAFF
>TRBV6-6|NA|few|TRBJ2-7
TGTGCCAGCAGTCTCCTGAGGGGGGGAATCTACGAGCAGTACTTC
CASSLLRGGIYEQYF
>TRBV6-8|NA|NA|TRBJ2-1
TGTGCCAGTGGGGACACCCCATACAATGAGCAGTTCTTC
CASGDTPYNEQFF
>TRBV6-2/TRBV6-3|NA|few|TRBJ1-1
TGTGCCAGCAGTTACGAGCAGGGGCTGGACACTGAAGCTTTCTTT
CASSYEQGLDTEAFF
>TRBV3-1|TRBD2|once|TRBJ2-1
TGTGCCAGCAGCCAAACTCTAGCGGGGCCTTACAATGAGCAGTTCTTC
CASSQTLAGPYNEQFF
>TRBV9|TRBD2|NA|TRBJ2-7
TGTGCCAGCAGCGCCTCCGGGACTAGCGGGGGGCCAACCTACGAGCAGTACTTC
CASSASGTSGGPTYEQYF
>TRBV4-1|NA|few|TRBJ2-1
TGCGCCAGCAGCCAAGACAACAGTAACAATGAGCAGTTCTTC
CASSQDNSNNEQFF
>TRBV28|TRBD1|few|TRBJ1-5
TGTGCCAGCAGTCCAACCGGGACAGCTCATAGCAATCAGCCCCAGCATTTT
CASSPTGTAHSNQPQHF
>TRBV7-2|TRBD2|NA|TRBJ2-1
TGTGCCAGCAGCTCGCGACTAGCGGGGGGGCCTTTCAAAAATGAGCAGTTCTTC
CASSSRLAGGPFKNEQFF
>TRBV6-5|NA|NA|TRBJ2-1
TGTGCCAGCAGCCCGACTAGGGGAGGAGGCAATGAGCAGTTCTTC
CASSPTRGGGNEQFF
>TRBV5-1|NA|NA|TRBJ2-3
TGCGCCAGCAGAGCTCTGACAGATACGCAGTATTTT
CASRALTDTQYF
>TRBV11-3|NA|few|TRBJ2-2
TGTGCCAGCAGCCCAATCGGGACCGATTACACCGGGGAGCTGTTTTTT
CASSPIGTDYTGELFF
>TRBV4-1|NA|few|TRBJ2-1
TGCGCCAGCAGCCAAGTTGGGGCCGGCTCCTACAATGAGCAGTTCTTC
CASSQVGAGSYNEQFF
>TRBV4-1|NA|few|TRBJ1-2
TGCGCCAGCAGCCAAGCAACAGGAGGAGGCTACACCTTC
CASSQATGGGYTF
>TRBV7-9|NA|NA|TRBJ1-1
TGTGCCAGCAGCCCGACGGACGGGAACACTGAAGCTTTCTTT
CASSPTDGNTEAFF
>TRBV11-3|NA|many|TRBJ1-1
TGTGCCAGCAGCGTCACAGCAAACACTGAAGCTTTCTTT
CASSVTANTEAFF
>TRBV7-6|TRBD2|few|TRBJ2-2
TGTGCCAGCAGCTTTGAAGCGGGGGGGACCGGGGAGCTGTTTTTT
CASSFEAGGTGELFF
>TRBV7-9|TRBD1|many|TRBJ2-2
TGTGCCAGCAGTGGCAGGGGGCTACCCGGGGAGCTGTTTTTT
CASSGRGLPGELFF
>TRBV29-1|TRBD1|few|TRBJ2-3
TGCAGCGTTGATAGGGACAGGGTAGCAGATACGCAGTATTTT
CSVDRDRVADTQYF
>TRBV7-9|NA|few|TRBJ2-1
TGTGCCAGCAGCTTACAACTAGCAAATCCCGATGAGCAGTTCTTC
CASSLQLANPDEQFF
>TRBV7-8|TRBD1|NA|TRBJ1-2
TGTGCCAGCAACTCACCCAGGGACAGACCTAACTATGGCTACACCTTC
CASNSPRDRPNYGYTF
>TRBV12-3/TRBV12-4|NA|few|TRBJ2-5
TGTGCCAGCAGTTTTTGGGAGCGAGAGACCCAGTACTTC
CASSFWERETQYF
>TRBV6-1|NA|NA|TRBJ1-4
TGTGCCAGCAGCCTCGAAGGGGGTGAAAAACTGTTTTTT
CASSLEGGEKLFF
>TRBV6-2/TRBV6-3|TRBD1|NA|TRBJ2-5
TGTGCCAGCAGTTCCAACAGGGGAGTTGATTTACAAGAGACCCAGTACTTC
CASSSNRGVDLQETQYF
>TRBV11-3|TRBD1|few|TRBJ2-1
TGTGCCAGCAGCGCCGGGACAGGAGCTTACAATGAGCAGTTCTTC
CASSAGTGAYNEQFF
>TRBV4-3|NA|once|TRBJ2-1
TGCGCCAGCAGCCAACGGCCGGGTTACAATGAGCAGTTCTTC
CASSQRPGYNEQFF
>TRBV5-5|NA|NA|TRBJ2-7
TGTGCCAGCAGCTGGGACGGGAACGAGCAGTACTTC
CASSWDGNEQYF
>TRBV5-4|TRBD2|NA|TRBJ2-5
TGTGCCGTTACGGGGCGGGGGGTCCAAGAGACCCAGTACTTC
CAVTGRGVQETQYF
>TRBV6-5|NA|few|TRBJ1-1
TGTGCCAGCTTTGCAGGGGACAACACTGAAGCTTTCTTT
CASFAGDNTEAFF
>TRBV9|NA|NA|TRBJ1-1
TGTGCCAGCAGCGTAGAGTGGGGGAACACTGAAGCTCTCTTT
CASSVEWGNTEALF
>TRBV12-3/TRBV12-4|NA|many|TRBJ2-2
TGTGCCAGCGAAATGGCCTGGGGTACCGGGGAGCTGTTTTTT
CASEMAWGTGELFF
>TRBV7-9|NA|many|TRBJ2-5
TGTGCCAGCAGTTTACCGGGGGAAGAGACCCAGTACTTC
CASSLPGEETQYF